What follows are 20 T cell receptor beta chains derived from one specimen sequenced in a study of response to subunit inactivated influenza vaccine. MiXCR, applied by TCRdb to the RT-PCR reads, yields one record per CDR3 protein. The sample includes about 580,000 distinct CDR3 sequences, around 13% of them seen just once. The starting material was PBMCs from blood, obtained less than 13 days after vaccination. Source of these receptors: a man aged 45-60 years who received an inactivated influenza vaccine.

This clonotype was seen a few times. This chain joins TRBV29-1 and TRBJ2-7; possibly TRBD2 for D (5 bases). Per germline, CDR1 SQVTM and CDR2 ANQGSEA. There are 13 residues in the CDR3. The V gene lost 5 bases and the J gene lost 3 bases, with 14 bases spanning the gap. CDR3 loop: CSVITEGYYEQYF. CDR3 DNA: TGCAGCGTTATTACCGAGGGTTACTACGAGCAGTACTTC.

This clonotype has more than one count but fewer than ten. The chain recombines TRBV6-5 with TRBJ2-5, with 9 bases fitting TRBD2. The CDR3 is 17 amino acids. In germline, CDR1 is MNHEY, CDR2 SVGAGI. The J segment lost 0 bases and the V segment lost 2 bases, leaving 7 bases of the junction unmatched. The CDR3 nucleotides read TGTGCCAGCAGTTACGACCTTAGCGGGGGCTACCAAGAGACCCAGTACTTC. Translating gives CASSYDLSGGYQETQYF.

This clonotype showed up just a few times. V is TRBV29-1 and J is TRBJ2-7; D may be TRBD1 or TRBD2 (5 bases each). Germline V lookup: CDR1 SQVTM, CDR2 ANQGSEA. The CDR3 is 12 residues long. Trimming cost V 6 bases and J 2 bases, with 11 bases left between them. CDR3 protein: CSVRGRTYEQYF. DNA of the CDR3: TGCAGCGTCCGGGGACGGACCTACGAGCAGTACTTC.

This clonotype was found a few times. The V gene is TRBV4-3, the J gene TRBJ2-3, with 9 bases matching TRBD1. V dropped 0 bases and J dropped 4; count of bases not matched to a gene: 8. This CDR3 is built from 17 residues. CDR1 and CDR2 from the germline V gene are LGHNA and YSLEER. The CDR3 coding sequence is TGCGCCAGCAGCCAAGAGTGGGGACAGGGCTTCTCAGATACGCAGTATTTT. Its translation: CASSQEWGQGFSDTQYF.

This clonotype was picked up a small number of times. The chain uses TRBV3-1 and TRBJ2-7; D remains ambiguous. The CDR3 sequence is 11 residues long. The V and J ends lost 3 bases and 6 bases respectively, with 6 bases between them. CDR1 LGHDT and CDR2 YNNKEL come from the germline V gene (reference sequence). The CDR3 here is CASSHGPEQYF. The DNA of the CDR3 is TGTGCCAGCAGCCATGGCCCCGAGCAGTACTTC.

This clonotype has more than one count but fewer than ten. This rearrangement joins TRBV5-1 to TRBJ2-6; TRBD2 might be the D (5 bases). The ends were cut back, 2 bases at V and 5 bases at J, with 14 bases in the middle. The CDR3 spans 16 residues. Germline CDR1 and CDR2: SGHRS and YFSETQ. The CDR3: CASSLTGLGWANVLTF. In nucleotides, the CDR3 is TGCGCCAGCAGCTTAACCGGACTGGGCTGGGCCAACGTCCTGACTTTC.

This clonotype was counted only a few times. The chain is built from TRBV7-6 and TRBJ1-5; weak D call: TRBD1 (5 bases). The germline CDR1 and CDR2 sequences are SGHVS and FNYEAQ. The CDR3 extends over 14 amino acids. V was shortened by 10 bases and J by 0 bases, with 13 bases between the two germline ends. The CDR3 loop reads CAIRQKNSNQPQHF. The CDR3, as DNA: TGTGCCATAAGACAGAAAAATAGCAATCAGCCCCAGCATTTT.

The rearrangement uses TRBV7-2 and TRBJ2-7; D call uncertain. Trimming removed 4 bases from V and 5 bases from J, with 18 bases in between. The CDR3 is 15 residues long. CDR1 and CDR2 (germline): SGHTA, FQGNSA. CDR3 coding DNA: TGTGCCAGCAGCTCCCCCCGGGTCGATATCGACGAGCAGTACTTC. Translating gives CASSSPRVDIDEQYF.

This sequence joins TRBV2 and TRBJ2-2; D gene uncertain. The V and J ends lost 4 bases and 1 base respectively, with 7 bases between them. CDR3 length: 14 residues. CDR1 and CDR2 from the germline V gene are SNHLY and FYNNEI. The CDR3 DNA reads TGTGCCAGCAGTGGACAAATGAACACCGGGGAGCTGTTTTTT. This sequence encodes CASSGQMNTGELFF.

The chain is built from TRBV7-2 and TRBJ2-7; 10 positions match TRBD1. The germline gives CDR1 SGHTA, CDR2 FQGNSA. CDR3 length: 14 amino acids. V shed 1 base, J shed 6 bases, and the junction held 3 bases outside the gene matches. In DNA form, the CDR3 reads TGTGCCAGCAGCTTAGGGGACAGGGGAATCGAGCAGTACTTC. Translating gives CASSLGDRGIEQYF.

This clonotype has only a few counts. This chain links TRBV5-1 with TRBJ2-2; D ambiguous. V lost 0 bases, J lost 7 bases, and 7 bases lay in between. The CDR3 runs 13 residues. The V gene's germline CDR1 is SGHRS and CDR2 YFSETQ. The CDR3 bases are TGCGCCAGCAGCTTGGGTGAAGGCGGGGAGCTGTTTTTT. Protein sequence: CASSLGEGGELFF.

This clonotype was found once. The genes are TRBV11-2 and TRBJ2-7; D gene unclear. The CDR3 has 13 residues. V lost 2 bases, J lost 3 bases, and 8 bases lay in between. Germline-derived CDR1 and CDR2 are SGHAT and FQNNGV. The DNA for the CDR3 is TGTGCCAGCAGCTTACATCTTGTCTACGAGCAGTACTTC. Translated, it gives CASSLHLVYEQYF.

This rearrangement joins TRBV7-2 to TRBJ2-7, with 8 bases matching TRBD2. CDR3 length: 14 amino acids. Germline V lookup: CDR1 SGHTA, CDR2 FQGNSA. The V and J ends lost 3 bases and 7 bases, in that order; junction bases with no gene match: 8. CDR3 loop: CASSLNGGAGEQYF. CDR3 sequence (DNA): TGTGCCAGCAGCTTGAACGGGGGGGCGGGTGAGCAGTACTTC. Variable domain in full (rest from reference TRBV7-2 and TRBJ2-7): GAGVSQSPSNKVTEKGKDVELRCDPISGHTALYWYRQSLGQGLEFLIYFQGNSAPDKSGLPSDRFSAERTGGSVSTLTIQRTQQEDSAVYLCASSLNGGAGEQYFGPGTRLTVT.

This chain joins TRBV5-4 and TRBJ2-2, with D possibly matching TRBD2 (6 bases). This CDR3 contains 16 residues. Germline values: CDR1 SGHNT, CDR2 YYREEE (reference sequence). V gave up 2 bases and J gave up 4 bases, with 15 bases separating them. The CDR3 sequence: CASSFGGKAGTGELFF. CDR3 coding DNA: TGTGCCAGCAGCTTTGGGGGGAAAGCAGGCACCGGGGAGCTGTTTTTT.

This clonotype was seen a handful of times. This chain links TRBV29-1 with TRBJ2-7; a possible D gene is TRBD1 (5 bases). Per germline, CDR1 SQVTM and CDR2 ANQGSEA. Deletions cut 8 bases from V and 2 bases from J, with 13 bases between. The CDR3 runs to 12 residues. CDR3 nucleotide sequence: TGCAGCATAACCCAGGGTGCCTACGAGCAGTACTTC. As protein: CSITQGAYEQYF.

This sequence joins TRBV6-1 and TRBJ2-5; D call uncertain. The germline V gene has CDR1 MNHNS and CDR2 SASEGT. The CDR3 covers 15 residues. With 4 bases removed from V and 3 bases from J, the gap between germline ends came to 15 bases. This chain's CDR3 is CASSVFYRTEETQYF. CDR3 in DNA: TGTGCCAGCAGTGTGTTTTACCGGACGGAAGAGACCCAGTACTTC.

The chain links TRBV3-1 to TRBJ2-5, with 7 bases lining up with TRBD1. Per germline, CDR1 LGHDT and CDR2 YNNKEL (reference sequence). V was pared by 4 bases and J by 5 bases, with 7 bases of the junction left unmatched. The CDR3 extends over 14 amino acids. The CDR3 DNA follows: TGTGCCAGCAGCCGTCCGACAGGGCGGGAGACCCAGTACTTC. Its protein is CASSRPTGRETQYF.

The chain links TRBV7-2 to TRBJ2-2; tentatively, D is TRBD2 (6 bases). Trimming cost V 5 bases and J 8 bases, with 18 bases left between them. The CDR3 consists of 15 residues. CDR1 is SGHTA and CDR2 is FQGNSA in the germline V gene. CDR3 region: CASSNKAGTSGELFF. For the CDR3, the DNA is TGTGCCAGCAGCAACAAGGCCGGGACTTCAGGGGAGCTGTTTTTT.

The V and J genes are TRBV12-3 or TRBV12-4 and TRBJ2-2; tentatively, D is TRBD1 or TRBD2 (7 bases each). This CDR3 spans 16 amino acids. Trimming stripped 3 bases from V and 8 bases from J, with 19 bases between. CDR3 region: CASSLGGGDSLGELFF. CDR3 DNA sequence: TGTGCCAGCAGTTTGGGAGGGGGCGATAGTTTGGGGGAGCTGTTTTTT.

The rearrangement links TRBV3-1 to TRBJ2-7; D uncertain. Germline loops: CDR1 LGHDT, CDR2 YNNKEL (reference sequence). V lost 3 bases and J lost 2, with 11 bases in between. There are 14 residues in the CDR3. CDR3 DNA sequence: TGTGCCAGCAGCCACTCGGGCGTAGCCTACGAGCAGTACTTC. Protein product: CASSHSGVAYEQYF.